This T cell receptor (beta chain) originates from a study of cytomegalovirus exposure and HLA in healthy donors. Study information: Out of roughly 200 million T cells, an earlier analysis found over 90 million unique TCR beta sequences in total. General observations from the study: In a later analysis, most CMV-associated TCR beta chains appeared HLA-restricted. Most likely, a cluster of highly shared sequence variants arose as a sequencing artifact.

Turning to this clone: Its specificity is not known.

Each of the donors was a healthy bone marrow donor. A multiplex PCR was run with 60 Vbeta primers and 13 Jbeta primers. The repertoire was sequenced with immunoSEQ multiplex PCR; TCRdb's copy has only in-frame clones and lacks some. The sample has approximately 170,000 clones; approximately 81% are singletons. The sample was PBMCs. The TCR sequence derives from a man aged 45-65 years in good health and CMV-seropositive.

The CDR3: CASSFGTMGNEQFF. CDR3 nucleotide sequence: TGCGCCAGCAGCTTTGGGACTATGGGGAATGAGCAGTTCTTC. The V call is TRBV5-1, the J call TRBJ2-1; TRBD2 matches at 7 bases. The CDR3 length is 14 residues. Trimming took 2 bases from V and 7 from J; bases not matched to a gene: 6. Germline loops: CDR1 SGHRS, CDR2 YFSETQ.